What follows are 10 T cell receptor beta chains derived from one specimen sequenced in a study of blood T cell repertoires in COVID-19 (dated by TCRdb to 2018 to 2021). The receptor library was made with the immunoSEQ multiplex PCR assay. TCRdb holds this immuneACCESS table with in-frame rearrangements only. Some clones are missing; in checked studies, unresolved V genes explain under half, and the rest has no known cause. Within this sample are 150,000 to 200,000 clones, with 70% to 90% of them counted one time only. The top ten constitute about 0.95% of the sample. Sequenced sample: peripheral blood. These receptors were collected from a man between 18 and 35 years old with acute or convalescent COVID-19.

The chain links TRBV10-1 to TRBJ1-2; D not resolved. CDR1 WNHNN and CDR2 SYGVQD come from the germline V gene (reference sequence). V was pared by 6 bases and J by 4 bases, with 12 bases between. This CDR3 is 13 amino acids long. The CDR3 loop reads CASSSSGGYGYTF. The CDR3 coding sequence is TGCGCCAGCAGCTCTAGTGGAGGCTATGGCTACACCTTC.

The chain joins TRBV5-1 to TRBJ1-2; 9 bases agree with TRBD1. CDR3 length: 14 residues. V shed 4 bases and J 8 bases; nucleotides not matched to a gene: 9. The germline V gene encodes CDR1 SGHRS and CDR2 YFSETQ. CDR3 sequence (DNA): TGCGCCAGCAGCGGGGACAGGGCCTCTCACGGCTACACCTTC. Encoded protein: CASSGDRASHGYTF.

The chain carries TRBV4-1 and TRBJ1-5; no clear D gene. Germline V gives CDR1 MGHRA, CDR2 YSYEKL. Between the trimmed V and J ends, which lost 0 bases and 1 base, there was a span of 13 bases. This CDR3 region has 17 residues. CDR3 coding DNA: TGCGCCAGCAGCCAAGATTCGTCCGGGTCGAGCAATCAGCCCCAGCATTTT. Translation gives CASSQDSSGSSNQPQHF.

The chain uses TRBV11-3 and TRBJ2-2; D is uncertain. V dropped 2 bases and J dropped 4 bases, with 14 bases sitting between them. This CDR3 is built from 16 residues. Germline values: CDR1 SGHNT, CDR2 YENEEA. Written as DNA, the CDR3 is TGTGCCAGCAGCTTAAAGGTCGTACGAGGCACCGGGGAGCTGTTTTTT. This translates into CASSLKVVRGTGELFF.

The chain joins TRBV7-3 to TRBJ1-4; D is ambiguous. The germline CDR1 and CDR2 sequences are SGHTA and FQGTGA. The CDR3 has 14 residues. The V end lost 2 bases, the J end lost 8 bases, and 12 bases lay between the germline ends. As DNA, the CDR3 is TGTGCCAGCAGCTTAGGGCGCTCCTGGGAAAAACTGTTTTTT. Translation gives CASSLGRSWEKLFF.

This chain links TRBV10-2 with TRBJ1-1; D uncertain. In germline, CDR1 is WSHSY, CDR2 SAAADI. V was cut by 7 bases and J by 7 bases, with 13 bases left in between. This CDR3 contains 12 residues. CDR3 sequence reads: CASKQPWSEAFF. The CDR3 DNA follows: TGCGCCAGCAAACAACCGTGGAGTGAAGCTTTCTTT.

This chain connects TRBV30 to TRBJ2-2, with D possibly matching TRBD2 (6 bases). Trimming removed 2 bases at V and 6 bases at J, with 10 bases between. The CDR3 loop spans 13 amino acids. Germline lookup yields CDR1 GTSNPN and CDR2 SVGIG (reference sequence). CDR3 protein: CAWSYGGAGELFF. CDR3 DNA: TGTGCCTGGAGTTATGGAGGGGCCGGGGAGCTGTTTTTT.

This clone appeared a single time. The J gene is TRBJ2-5, the V gene TRBV19; TRBD2 aligns across 9 bases. The germline V gene has CDR1 LNHDA and CDR2 SQIVND (reference sequence). Losses at the gene ends were 8 bases for V and 5 bases for J; bases not matched to a gene: 15. The CDR3 extends over 16 amino acids. The CDR3 DNA is TGTGCCAGTCCAAAGGTTAGCCTAGCGGGGCGGGAGACCCAGTACTTC. Translation gives CASPKVSLAGRETQYF.

V is TRBV5-4 and J is TRBJ1-2, with 10 bases matching TRBD1. This CDR3 is 15 amino acids long. The V segment lost 4 bases and the J segment 5 bases; nucleotides outside the gene matches: 8. CDR1 is SGHNT and CDR2 is YYREEE in the germline V gene (reference sequence). CDR3 DNA sequence: TGTGCCAGCAGCGGACTTGACAGGGGGCCTTATGGCTACACCTTC. Its protein is CASSGLDRGPYGYTF.

The V call is TRBV6-6, the J call TRBJ1-6, with TRBD1 matching over 7 bases. The CDR3 is 15 residues long. Germline CDR1 and CDR2: MNHNY and SVGAGI (reference sequence). V was pared by 2 bases and J by 6 bases, with 4 bases of the junction left unmatched. The CDR3 spells CASSYIEGANSPLHF. The CDR3 nucleotides read TGTGCCAGCAGTTACATCGAGGGGGCTAATTCACCCCTCCACTTT.